This T cell receptor (beta chain) came from a study of blood T cell repertoires in COVID-19. Background on the study: Italy, Spain and the United States were the sources of the convalescent and acute COVID-19 samples. T cells, B-cell-depleted T cells, or PBMCs provided the cDNA or gDNA that served as material.

V lost 7 bases, J lost 7 bases, and 8 bases lay in between. The CDR3 length is 10 residues. CDR1 is SQVTM, CDR2 ANQGSEA, per germline. The authors' processing: Reference gene primers were amplified, and this amplification served to estimate nucleated cell counts. Clones were sequenced by immunoSEQ multiplex PCR, and TCRdb holds only the in-frame ones, with some missing. V, J and clone size are those of that table, while D and trimming were read from the DNA. The data contain roughly 150,000 clones, roughly 84% of them singletons. Material for sequencing was peripheral blood. The gene calls are TRBV29-1 and TRBJ2-1, with D possibly being TRBD1 (6 bases). This TCR came from a woman aged 50 to 60 with acute or convalescent COVID-19. The CDR3, as DNA: TGCAGCGCAGGGGTTAATGAGCAGTTCTTC. Encoded protein: CSAGVNEQFF.